Listed below are T cell receptor beta chains from one sample, sequenced in a study of cytomegalovirus exposure and HLA in healthy donors. Some clones are missing from TCRdb's copy, which holds only in-frame ones; the method was immunoSEQ multiplex PCR. The data contain roughly 68,000 clones, 65% to 70% of them seen just once; the ten biggest clones take up roughly 21%. Sequenced: PBMCs. Receptors originate from a middle-aged man in good health and CMV-seropositive. CDR3s include the opening cysteine and the closing phenylalanine or tryptophan. The D gene is left open where the match is weak. Some rows have no size entry. The others give once, few or many, or a class for an expanded clone.

j_call d_call v_call clone_size cdr3_length cdr3_aa cdr3_nt
TRBJ1-4 . TRBV29-1 . 13 CSVARALKEKLFF TGCAGCGTCGCCAGGGCCCTAAAGGAAAAACTGTTTTTT
TRBJ2-7 TRBD2 TRBV2 . 12 CASGGGDYEQYF TGTGCCAGCGGCGGGGGGGACTACGAGCAGTACTTC
TRBJ2-7 TRBD2 TRBV6-1 . 13 CASSWGGSYEQYF TGTGCCAGCAGTTGGGGGGGTTCCTACGAGCAGTACTTC
TRBJ1-2 TRBD1 TRBV6-5 . 15 CASSSTGTGSYGYTF TGTGCCAGCAGTTCGACCGGGACAGGCTCCTATGGCTACACCTTC
TRBJ2-5 . TRBV5-1 few 11 CASSSKETQYF TGCGCCAGCAGCTCTAAAGAGACCCAGTACTTC
TRBJ2-1 TRBD1 TRBV6-6 . 15 CASRPGTGASNEQFF TGTGCCAGCAGACCCGGGACAGGGGCCAGCAATGAGCAGTTCTTC
TRBJ2-2 . TRBV5-1 . 17 CASTPTPTDAYTGELFF TGCGCCAGCACCCCGACTCCGACTGACGCCTATACCGGGGAGCTGTTTTTT
TRBJ2-1 . TRBV19 . 16 CASTTIGGGPYNEQFF TGTGCCAGTACCACTATAGGGGGGGGGCCCTACAATGAGCAGTTCTTC
TRBJ2-1 TRBD2 TRBV6-4 . 15 CASSDRAGAYNEQFF TGTGCCAGCAGTGACAGAGCGGGGGCCTACAATGAGCAGTTCTTC
TRBJ1-1 . TRBV6-6 few 15 CASSRIQGMNTEAFF TGTGCCAGCAGCCGGATTCAGGGTATGAACACTGAAGCTTTCTTT
TRBJ1-6 . TRBV28 . 13 CASSLPGGSPLHF TGTGCCAGCAGTTTGCCAGGAGGATCACCCCTCCACTTT
TRBJ1-2 . TRBV6-4 . 16 CASSDRSRAGYSGYTF TGTGCCAGCAGTGACCGATCCAGGGCAGGGTATAGTGGCTACACCTTC
TRBJ2-1 TRBD1 TRBV11-2 once 14 CASSSGTAGNEQFF TGTGCCAGCAGCTCCGGGACAGCCGGAAATGAGCAGTTCTTC
TRBJ2-7 . TRBV5-1 few 17 CASSSSAGAGVSYEQYF TGCGCCAGCAGCTCCTCCGCGGGGGCAGGTGTCTCCTACGAGCAGTACTTC
TRBJ1-6 . TRBV7-5 . 17 CARTVRPQGGGNSPLHF TGTGCCAGAACCGTGAGACCCCAGGGGGGTGGTAATTCACCCCTCCACTTT
TRBJ2-3 . TRBV11-3 . 13 CASSAGPGGTQYF TGTGCCAGCAGCGCTGGCCCCGGCGGGACGCAGTATTTT
TRBJ1-3 . TRBV28 once 15 CASSFTGPSGNTIYF TGTGCCAGCAGTTTTACAGGGCCCTCTGGAAACACCATATATTTT
TRBJ1-1 . TRBV5-1 few 16 CASSLKVQGIGTEAFF TGCGCCAGCAGCTTGAAGGTTCAGGGGATCGGGACTGAAGCTTTCTTT
TRBJ1-1 . TRBV2 . 11 CASQGHREAFF TGTGCCAGCCAGGGACACCGTGAAGCTTTCTTT
TRBJ2-1 TRBD2 TRBV5-1 . 16 CASSRRVAGGRDEQFF TGCGCCAGCAGCCGCCGGGTGGCGGGGGGCCGGGATGAGCAGTTCTTC
TRBJ2-1 . TRBV29-1 . 16 CSVGSAGPSLYNEQFF TGCAGCGTTGGATCGGCAGGCCCATCGCTTTACAATGAGCAGTTCTTC
TRBJ2-7 TRBD1 TRBV4-1 . 15 CASSADRGEGYEQYF TGCGCCAGCAGCGCGGACAGGGGCGAGGGGTACGAGCAGTACTTC
TRBJ1-1 . TRBV5-1 . 14 CASSLDAVGTEAFF TGCGCCAGCAGCTTGGACGCAGTTGGCACTGAAGCTTTCTTT
TRBJ1-1 . TRBV30 . 12 CAWSVATREAFF TGTGCCTGGAGTGTGGCCACCAGAGAAGCTTTCTTT
TRBJ1-2 TRBD1 TRBV19 . 14 CASSIGGQGYGYTF TGTGCCAGTAGTATCGGGGGACAGGGCTATGGCTACACCTTC
TRBJ1-5 . TRBV2 . 13 CASSRGQGQPQHF TGTGCCAGCAGTAGAGGACAAGGGCAGCCCCAGCATTTT
TRBJ2-7 TRBD1 TRBV7-9 . 14 CASSLTGETYEQYF TGTGCCAGCAGCCTGACAGGGGAAACCTACGAGCAGTACTTC
TRBJ2-2 TRBD2 TRBV7-8 . 17 CASSLGGGAANTGELFF TGTGCCAGCAGCTTAGGGGGGGGAGCCGCGAACACCGGGGAGCTGTTTTTT
TRBJ2-3 TRBD2 TRBV30 . 14 CAWSRGLSTDMQYF TGTGCCTGGAGTAGGGGACTAAGCACAGATATGCAGTATTTT
TRBJ1-1 . TRBV6-1 . 13 CASSEEGTQRAFF TGTGCCAGCAGTGAAGAGGGGACACAGCGAGCTTTCTTT
TRBJ1-4 . TRBV11-2 once 13 CASSFGNNEKLFF TGTGCCAGCAGCTTCGGGAACAATGAAAAACTGTTTTTT
TRBJ2-3 TRBD1 TRBV10-3 . 12 CATRQGPDTQYF TGTGCCACACGACAGGGTCCAGATACGCAGTATTTT
TRBJ2-1 . TRBV27 . 17 CASSSVPLQLLTHEQFF TGTGCCAGCAGTTCCGTCCCGCTCCAACTCCTAACTCATGAGCAGTTCTTC
TRBJ2-5 TRBD2 TRBV7-9 . 15 CASRRKGAGEETQYF TGTGCCAGCAGGCGAAAAGGAGCGGGAGAAGAGACCCAGTACTTC
TRBJ1-6 . TRBV6-1 . 15 CASRGIEGGNSPLHF TGTGCCAGCAGGGGGATTGAGGGAGGCAATTCACCCCTCCACTTT
TRBJ2-7 TRBD2 TRBV6-1 . 15 CASNRLAGGHDEQYF TGTGCCAGCAACCGGCTAGCGGGGGGGCACGACGAGCAGTACTTC
TRBJ1-5 TRBD1 TRBV18 . 15 CASSPRQGGLQPQHF TGTGCCAGCTCACCGAGACAGGGCGGTCTTCAGCCCCAGCATTTT
TRBJ2-1 TRBD2 TRBV10-1 . 17 CASSEVERGGSYNEQFF TGCGCCAGCAGTGAGGTCGAGCGGGGTGGCTCCTACAATGAACAGTTCTTC
TRBJ2-5 TRBD2 TRBV9 once 16 CASSVGIAGAQEAQYF TGTGCCAGCAGCGTAGGCATAGCGGGGGCCCAAGAGGCCCAGTACTTC
TRBJ1-6 . TRBV7-3 . 15 CASSLMSGRNSPLHF TGTGCCAGCAGCTTAATGAGCGGGAGAAATTCACCCCTCCACTTT
TRBJ2-6 TRBD1 TRBV2 . 16 CASRAGQGSGANVLTF TGTGCCAGCAGGGCGGGACAGGGGTCGGGGGCCAACGTCCTGACTTTC